A single sample gave rise to the 14 T cell receptor beta chains below, sequenced in a study of cytomegalovirus exposure and HLA in healthy donors. PCR employed 60 Vbeta and 13 Jbeta primers. Profiled with immunoSEQ multiplex PCR; TCRdb holds only in-frame clones, not every one. The sample carries approximately 86,000 clones, 76% recorded once. Source material: PBMCs. The receptors here all came from a man aged 35 to 55 in good health and CMV-seronegative.

This chain connects TRBV2 to TRBJ1-5; D uncertain. The V gene's germline CDR1 is SNHLY and CDR2 FYNNEI. The CDR3 has 16 amino acids. Trimming pared 3 bases from V and 4 bases from J, leaving 16 bases between. The CDR3 bases are TGTGCCAGCAGTGATGGAGGGAGCGGGGTAAATCAGCCCCAGCATTTT. This codes for CASSDGGSGVNQPQHF.

V and J are TRBV7-9 and TRBJ2-5; D uncertain. Germline CDR1 is SEHNR and CDR2 is FQNEAQ (reference sequence). Trimming pared 1 base from V and 5 bases from J, leaving 5 bases between. CDR3 length equals 12 residues. The CDR3: CASSLDSETQYF. In DNA form, the CDR3 reads TGTGCCAGCAGCTTAGATTCTGAGACCCAGTACTTC.

This sequence joins TRBV2 and TRBJ2-5; 8 bases are shared with TRBD2. Germline assignment: CDR1 SNHLY and CDR2 FYNNEI. V dropped 8 bases and J dropped 5; count of bases not matched to a gene: 13. The CDR3 has 15 residues. The CDR3 protein is CASGAGVTKTETQYF. Written as DNA, the CDR3 is TGTGCCAGCGGAGCGGGAGTTACAAAAACGGAGACCCAGTACTTC.

This chain links TRBV27 with TRBJ1-2; 9 bases are shared with TRBD1. Germline V lookup: CDR1 MNHEY, CDR2 SMNVEV (reference sequence). The CDR3 has 15 amino acids. The V gene end was trimmed by 5 bases and the J gene end by 4 bases; junction bases not matched to a gene: 8. This CDR3 is CASSISTGGVYGYTF. Here the CDR3 DNA reads TGTGCCAGCAGTATCTCGACAGGGGGGGTCTATGGCTACACCTTC.

The V call is TRBV7-5, the J call TRBJ2-2; TRBD1 was called by the table and not checked on the DNA. TRBV7-5 constitutes a pseudogene. The CDR3 is 13 residues long. CDR3 coding DNA: TGTGCCAGCAGCCCACAAATAACCGGGGAGCTGTTTTTT. It encodes CASSPQITGELFF.

The chain couples TRBV2 to TRBJ2-5; TRBD2 aligns across 8 bases. This CDR3 spans 13 amino acids. Per the germline V gene, CDR1 is SNHLY and CDR2 is FYNNEI. V trimming: 6 bases; J trimming: 2 bases; junction bases outside the gene matches: 2. The DNA of the CDR3 is TGTGCCAGCAGGGCTAGCGGGCAAGAGACCCAGTACTTC. Translating gives CASRASGQETQYF.

As concerns this clone: Germline and junction disagree at one end, which may indicate a read error. V and J are TRBV7-9 and TRBJ2-2; weak D call: TRBD1 (5 bases). CDR3 length: 13 amino acids. Per germline, CDR1 SEHNR and CDR2 FQNEAQ (reference sequence). DNA of the CDR3: TGTTCCAGCAGCTTAGCAGGGCAGGGCGAGCTGTTTTTT. Its protein product is CSSSLAGQGELFF. Drawing the rest from reference TRBV7-9 and TRBJ2-2, the complete variable domain is DTGVSQNPRHKITKRGQNVTFRCDPISEHNRLYWYRQTLGQGPEFLTYFQNEAQLEKSRLLSDRFSAERPKGSFSTLEIQRTEQGDSAMYLCSSSLAGQGELFFGEGSRLTVL.

The rearrangement uses TRBV4-3 and TRBJ2-5; TRBD1 aligns across 8 bases. This CDR3 has 18 residues. CDR1 LGHNA and CDR2 YSLEER come from the germline V gene. Trimming took 2 bases from V and 5 from J; bases not matched to a gene: 16. CDR3 residues: CASSQRTGGGFVEETQYF. The CDR3 nucleotides read TGCGCCAGCAGCCAAAGAACAGGGGGAGGCTTTGTTGAGGAGACCCAGTACTTC.

This clone was seen only once. The CDR3 reads CASSPWDRGYEQYF. The CDR3 coding sequence is TGTGCCAGCAGCCCTTGGGACAGGGGCTACGAGCAGTACTTC. This chain uses TRBV11-2 with TRBJ2-5; TRBD1 matches at 10 bases. The J call may be incorrect, as the DNA end agrees better with TRBJ2-7. CDR3 size: 14 residues. Looked up from germline, CDR1 is SGHAT and CDR2 is FQNNGV.

The table lists this clone with a few counts. The chain couples TRBV7-3 to TRBJ2-7; unclear D gene. The CDR3 runs to 13 residues. The V and J ends lost 2 bases and 5 bases respectively, with 10 bases between them. Germline V lookup: CDR1 SGHTA, CDR2 FQGTGA. CDR3 DNA sequence: TGTGCCAGCAGCTTAGTGGGTGAGGACGAGCAGTACTTC. Protein: CASSLVGEDEQYF.

This clone was seen only once. The chain combines TRBV4-3 with TRBJ2-2, with D tentatively TRBD2 (6 bases). The germline V gene encodes CDR1 LGHNA and CDR2 YSLEER. V shed 3 bases and J shed 3 bases, with 23 bases lying between them. There are 19 residues in the CDR3. The DNA of the CDR3 is TGCGCCAGCAGCCAGGTACTACGCACGGGGGTTCGTGACACCGGGGAGCTGTTTTTT. It yields the protein CASSQVLRTGVRDTGELFF.

The J gene is TRBJ2-4, the V gene TRBV5-1, with 8 nucleotides matching TRBD1. The V gene end was trimmed by 4 bases and the J gene end by 2 bases; junction bases not matched to a gene: 8. Germline assignment: CDR1 SGHRS and CDR2 YFSETQ. The CDR3 runs 16 residues. The DNA of the CDR3 is TGCGCCAGCAGCGAGCCGGACAGGGCAACCAAAAACATTCAGTACTTC. Translating gives CASSEPDRATKNIQYF.

V gene TRBV28 combines with J gene TRBJ1-5; possible D gene TRBD1, 6 bases. Trimming pared 3 bases from V and 3 bases from J, leaving 12 bases between. Per germline, CDR1 MDHEN and CDR2 SYDVKM. The CDR3 covers 15 residues. CDR3 protein: CASSFGAGANQPQHF. The CDR3 coding sequence is TGTGCCAGCAGTTTCGGAGCAGGGGCCAATCAGCCCCAGCATTTT.

V is TRBV7-6 and J is TRBJ1-1, with 8 bases matching TRBD1. Losses at the gene ends were 1 base for V and 4 bases for J; bases not matched to a gene: 2. The CDR3 consists of 14 residues. Germline-derived CDR1 and CDR2 are SGHVS and FNYEAQ. The CDR3 DNA is TGTGCCAGCAGCTTAGACAGGGGGTCCACTGAAGCTTTCTTT. Its protein is CASSLDRGSTEAFF.